Below, 4 T cell receptor beta chains from the same sample are listed, as sequenced in a study of T cell responses to AZD1222 COVID-19 vaccine. The protocol was immunoSEQ multiplex PCR, while the TCRdb copy is restricted to in-frame clones and leaves out a portion. The sample includes about 89,000 clones, around nine tenths of them seen just once. The sample consisted of peripheral blood, taken 28 days after the second AZD1222 dose. Receptor source: an adult who received the AZD1222 COVID-19 vaccine.

The rearrangement joins TRBV15 to TRBJ1-3; possible D gene TRBD1, 5 bases. Trimming took off 2 bases at V and 3 bases at J, with 11 bases between the two ends. Germline assignment: CDR1 LNHNV and CDR2 YYDKDF (reference sequence). This CDR3 contains 15 residues. The CDR3 DNA reads TGTGCCACCAGCAGAACTGACAGCTATGGAAACACCATATATTTT. Amino acids: CATSRTDSYGNTIYF.

This clone showed up just once. CDR3 in amino acids: CASSPSSGRQPQHF. In DNA form, the CDR3 reads TGTGCCAGCTCACCATCTTCCGGGCGCCAGCCCCAGCATTTT. V and J are TRBV18 and TRBJ1-5; no definite D call. V was clipped by 2 bases and J by 7 bases, with 12 bases between them. The CDR3 loop spans 14 amino acids. In germline, CDR1 is KGHSH, CDR2 LQKENI.

The chain joins TRBV6-5 to TRBJ1-5; tentatively, D is TRBD1 (6 bases). The V and J ends lost 4 bases and 3 bases respectively, with 13 bases between them. The CDR3 length is 15 residues. Looked up from germline, CDR1 is MNHEY and CDR2 is SVGAGI. The CDR3 region is CASSSKGGSNQPQHF. The CDR3 DNA reads as TGTGCCAGCAGTTCTAAAGGGGGATCCAATCAGCCCCAGCATTTT.

The V and J genes are TRBV27 and TRBJ2-7; possibly TRBD1 or TRBD2 for D (5 bases each). The CDR3 runs 13 residues. CDR1 and CDR2 from the germline V gene are MNHEY and SMNVEV (reference sequence). The V gene lost 6 bases and the J gene lost 1 base, with 10 bases spanning the gap. The CDR3 DNA follows: TGTGCCAGCAGCTCCGGGGCATCCTACGAGCAGTACTTC. Translation gives CASSSGASYEQYF.